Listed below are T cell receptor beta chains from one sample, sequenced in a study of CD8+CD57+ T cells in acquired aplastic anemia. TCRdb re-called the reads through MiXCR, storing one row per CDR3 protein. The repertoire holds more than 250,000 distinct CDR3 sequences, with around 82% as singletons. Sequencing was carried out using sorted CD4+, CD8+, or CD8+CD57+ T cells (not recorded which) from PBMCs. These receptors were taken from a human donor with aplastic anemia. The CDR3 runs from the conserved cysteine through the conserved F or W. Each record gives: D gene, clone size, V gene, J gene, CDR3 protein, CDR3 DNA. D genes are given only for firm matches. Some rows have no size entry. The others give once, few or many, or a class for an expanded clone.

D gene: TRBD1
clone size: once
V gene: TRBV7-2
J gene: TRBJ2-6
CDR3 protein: CASSLRTGGNVLTF
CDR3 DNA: TGTGCCAGCAGCCTCCGGACAGGGGGCAACGTCCTGACTTTC

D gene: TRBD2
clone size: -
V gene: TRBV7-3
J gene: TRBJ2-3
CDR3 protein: CASSSAGGSDNEQF
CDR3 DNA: TGTGCCAGCAGCTCCGCGGGAGGTTCCGACAATGAGCAGTTT

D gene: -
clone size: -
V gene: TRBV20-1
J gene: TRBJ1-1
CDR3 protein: CSDSSWGRKVTEAFF
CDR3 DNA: TGCAGTGATAGCAGTTGGGGACGCAAGGTCACTGAAGCTTTCTTT

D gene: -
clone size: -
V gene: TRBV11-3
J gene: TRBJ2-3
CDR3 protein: CASSLDLGGTDTQYF
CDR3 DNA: TGTGCCAGCAGCTTAGATCTGGGAGGCACAGATACGCAGTATTTT

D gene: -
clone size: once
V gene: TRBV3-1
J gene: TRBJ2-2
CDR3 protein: CASSHAPGELFF
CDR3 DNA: TGTGCCAGCAGCCATGCGCCAGGGGAGCTGTTTTTT

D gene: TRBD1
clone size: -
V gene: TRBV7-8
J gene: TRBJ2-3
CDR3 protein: CASSEGGTATTHF
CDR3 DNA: TGTGCCAGCAGCGAAGGGGGCACAGCCACTACGCATTTT

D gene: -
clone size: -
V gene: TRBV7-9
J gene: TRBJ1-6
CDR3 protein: CASSKSSYNSHLQF
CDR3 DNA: TGTGCCAGCAGCAAGAGTTCCTATAATTCACACCTCCAGTTT

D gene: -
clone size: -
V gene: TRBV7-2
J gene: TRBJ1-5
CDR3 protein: CASSFSGLGYNEQF
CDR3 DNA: TGTGCCAGCAGCTTCTCCGGACTAGGTTACAATGAGCAGTTT

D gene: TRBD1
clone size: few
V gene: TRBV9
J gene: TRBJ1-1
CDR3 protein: CASSLDLTGDAEAFF
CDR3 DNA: TGTGCCAGCAGCTTGGATCTGACAGGGGACGCTGAAGCTTTCTTT

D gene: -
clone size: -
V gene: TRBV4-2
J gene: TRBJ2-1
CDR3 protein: CASSQEWRDAYNEQFF
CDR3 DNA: TGTGCCAGCAGCCAAGAATGGAGGGATGCCTACAATGAGCAGTTCTTC

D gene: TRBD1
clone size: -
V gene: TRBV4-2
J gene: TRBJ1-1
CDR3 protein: CASSPRQGGMATEAFF
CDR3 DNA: TGTGCCAGCAGCCCGCGACAGGGGGGAATGGCCACTGAAGCTTTCTTT

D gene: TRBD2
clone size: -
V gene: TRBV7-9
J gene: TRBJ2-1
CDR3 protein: CASSLEGSGGRDEQLF
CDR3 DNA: TGTGCCAGCAGTCTAGAGGGAAGCGGGGGAAGGGATGAGCAGCTCTTC

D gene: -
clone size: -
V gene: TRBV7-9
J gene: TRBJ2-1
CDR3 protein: CASSQGTANCHDEQFF
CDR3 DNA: TGTGCCAGCAGCCAGGGGACCGCAAATTGTCACGATGAGCAGTTCTTC

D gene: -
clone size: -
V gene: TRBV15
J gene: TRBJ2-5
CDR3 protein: CAASRDSHQETQYF
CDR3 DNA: TGTGCTGCCAGCAGAGATAGCCACCAAGAGACCCAGTACTTC

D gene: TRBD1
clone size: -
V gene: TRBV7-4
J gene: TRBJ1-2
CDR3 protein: CASSLIGGGDYGGTF
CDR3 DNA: TGTGCCAGCAGTTTGATAGGGGGCGGCGACTATGGGGGCACCTTC

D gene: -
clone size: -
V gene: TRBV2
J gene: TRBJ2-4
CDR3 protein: CASGGAGTITQF
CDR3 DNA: TGTGCCAGCGGGGGCGCTGGGACCATTACGCAGTTC

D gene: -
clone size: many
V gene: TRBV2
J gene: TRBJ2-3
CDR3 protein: CASSDGGIDEQFF
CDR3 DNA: TGTGCCAGCAGTGATGGGGGGATAGATGAGCAGTTTTTC

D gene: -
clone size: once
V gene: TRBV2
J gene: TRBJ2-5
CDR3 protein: CASSDADRQYQLTQYF
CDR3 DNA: TGTGCCAGCAGTGATGCGGACAGACAGTACCAGTTGACCCAGTACTTC

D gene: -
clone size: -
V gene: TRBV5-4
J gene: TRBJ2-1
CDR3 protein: CASSDTRIHEQFF
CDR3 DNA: TGTGCCAGCAGTGATACTAGGATCCATGAGCAGTTCTTC

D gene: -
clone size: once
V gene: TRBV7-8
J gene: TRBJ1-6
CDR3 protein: CASSADRASYNLPLHF
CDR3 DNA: TGTGCCAGCAGCGCCGATCGCGCCTCCTATAATCTTCCCCTCCACTTT

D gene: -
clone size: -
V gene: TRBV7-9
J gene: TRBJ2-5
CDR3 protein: CASSFQRSGWSDEF
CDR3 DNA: TGTGCCAGCAGCTTTCAGAGAAGCGGGTGGAGCGATGAGTTC

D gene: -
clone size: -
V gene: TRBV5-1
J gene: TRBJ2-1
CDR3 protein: CASSFKHRIEQFF
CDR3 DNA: TGCGCCAGCAGCTTCAAGCACAGAATTGAGCAGTTCTTC

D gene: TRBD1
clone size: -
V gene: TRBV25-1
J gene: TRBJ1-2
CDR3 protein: CASSESQTGTVYGYTF
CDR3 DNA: TGTGCCAGCAGTGAGAGCCAAACCGGGACAGTGTATGGCTACACCTTC

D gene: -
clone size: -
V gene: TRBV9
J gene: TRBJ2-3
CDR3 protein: CASSLARGPDTKYF
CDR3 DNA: TGTGCCAGCAGCCTAGCCCGAGGTCCCGATACGAAATATTTT

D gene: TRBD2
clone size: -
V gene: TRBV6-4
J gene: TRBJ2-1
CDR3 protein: CASSELAGGNEQFF
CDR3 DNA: TGTGCCAGCAGTGAACTAGCGGGGGGGAATGAGCAGTTCTTC

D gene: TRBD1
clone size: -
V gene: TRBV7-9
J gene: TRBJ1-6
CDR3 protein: CASSEDRVGPSPLHF
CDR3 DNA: TGTGCCAGCAGCGAAGACAGGGTAGGACCCTCACCCCTCCACTTT

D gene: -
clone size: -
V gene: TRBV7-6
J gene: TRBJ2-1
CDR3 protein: CASTLGRVRSGANQFF
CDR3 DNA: TGTGCCAGCACCCTAGGAAGGGTCCGCTCTGGCGCCAACCAGTTCTTC

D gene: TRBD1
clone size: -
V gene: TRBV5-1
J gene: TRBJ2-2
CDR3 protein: CASTRQGIEQFF
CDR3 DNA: TGCGCCAGCACCCGACAGGGAATCGAACAGTTTTTT

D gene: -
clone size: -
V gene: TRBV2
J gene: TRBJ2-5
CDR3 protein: CATTRGRAQETQYF
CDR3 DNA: TGTGCCACCACCAGGGGGAGGGCGCAAGAGACCCAGTACTTC

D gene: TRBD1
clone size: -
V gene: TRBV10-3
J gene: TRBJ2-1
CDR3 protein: CAISDPNFQTGTGGNEQFF
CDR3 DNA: TGTGCCATCAGCGACCCAAACTTCCAGACCGGGACAGGTGGCAATGAGCAGTTCTTC

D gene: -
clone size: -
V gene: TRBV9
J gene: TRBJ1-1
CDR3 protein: CASSHRPGPNTEAFF
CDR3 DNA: TGTGCCAGCAGCCATAGGCCAGGCCCGAACACTGAAGCTTTCTTT

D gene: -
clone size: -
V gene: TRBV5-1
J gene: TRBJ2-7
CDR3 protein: CASSLEGQGFHEQYF
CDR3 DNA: TGCGCCAGCAGCTTGGAAGGACAAGGGTTTCACGAGCAGTACTTC

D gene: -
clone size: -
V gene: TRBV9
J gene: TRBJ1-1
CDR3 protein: CASSLELTPNTQYFF
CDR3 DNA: TGTGCCAGCAGCTTAGAGCTAACTCCGAATACTCAGTATTTCTTT

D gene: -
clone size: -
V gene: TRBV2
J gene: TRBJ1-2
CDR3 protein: CASSLERGALVDGYTF
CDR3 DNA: TGTGCCAGCAGCTTGGAGAGGGGGGCGCTCGTAGATGGCTACACTTTC

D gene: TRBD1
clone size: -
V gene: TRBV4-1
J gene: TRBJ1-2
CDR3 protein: CGTRQGANYGYTF
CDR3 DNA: TGCGGCACCAGACAGGGGGCGAACTATGGCTACACCTTC

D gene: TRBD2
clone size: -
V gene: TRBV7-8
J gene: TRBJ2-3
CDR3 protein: CASGEAGGDNKYF
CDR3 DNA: TGCGCCAGCGGGGAAGCGGGCGGAGATAATAAGTATTTT

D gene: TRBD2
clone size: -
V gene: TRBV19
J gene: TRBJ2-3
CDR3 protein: CASSLTSGSYNEQYF
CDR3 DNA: TGTGCCAGTAGTCTTACTAGCGGTAGCTACAATGAGCAGTATTTT

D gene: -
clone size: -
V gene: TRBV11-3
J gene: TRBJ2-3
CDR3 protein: CASSSAHTQYF
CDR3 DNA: TGTGCCAGCAGCTCAGCACATACGCAGTATTTT

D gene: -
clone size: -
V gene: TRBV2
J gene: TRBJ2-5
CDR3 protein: CATSGGRKQEPQYF
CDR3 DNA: TGTGCCACCAGTGGTGGCAGGAAGCAAGAGCCGCAGTACTTC

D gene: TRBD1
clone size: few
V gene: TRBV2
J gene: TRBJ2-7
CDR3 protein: CASSEGRDRNYEQYF
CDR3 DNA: TGTGCCAGCAGTGAAGGCCGGGACAGGAACTACGAGCAGTACTTC

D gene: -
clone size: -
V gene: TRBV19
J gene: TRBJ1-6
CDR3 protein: CASSIASGAYNAPFLF
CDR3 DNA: TGTGCCAGTAGTATAGCTAGCGGCGCCTACAATGCACCCTTCCTCTTT

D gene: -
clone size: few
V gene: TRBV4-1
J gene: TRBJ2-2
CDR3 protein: CASSQGLAGGGELFF
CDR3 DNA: TGCGCCAGCAGCCAAGGCCTTGCAGGTGGCGGGGAGCTGTTTTTT

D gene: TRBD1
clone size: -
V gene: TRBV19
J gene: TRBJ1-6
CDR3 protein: CASSIDHILQGSPLHF
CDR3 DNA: TGTGCCAGTAGTATAGACCACATACTACAGGGGTCACCCCTCCACTTT

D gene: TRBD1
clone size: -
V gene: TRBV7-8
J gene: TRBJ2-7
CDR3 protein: CASKLTGEAYEQYF
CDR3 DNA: TGTGCCAGCAAGTTGACAGGGGAGGCCTACGAGCAGTACTTC

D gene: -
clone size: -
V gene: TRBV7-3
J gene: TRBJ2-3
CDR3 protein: CASSVGSNAQYF
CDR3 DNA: TGTGCCAGCAGCGTAGGGTCCAATGCCCAGTATTTT

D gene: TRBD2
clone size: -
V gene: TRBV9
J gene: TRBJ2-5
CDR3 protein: CASSGEAGKTAEHF
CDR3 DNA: TGTGCCAGCAGTGGTGAAGCGGGGAAAACGGCGGAGCACTTC

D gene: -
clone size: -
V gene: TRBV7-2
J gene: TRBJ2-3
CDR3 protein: CASSLGSGAENNYF
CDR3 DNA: TGTGCCAGCAGCCTAGGATCAGGAGCGGAGAACAATTATTTT

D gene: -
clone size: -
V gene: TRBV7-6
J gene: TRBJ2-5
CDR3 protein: CASSSGRGHEPQYF
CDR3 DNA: TGTGCCAGCAGTTCAGGCAGGGGCCATGAGCCCCAGTACTTC

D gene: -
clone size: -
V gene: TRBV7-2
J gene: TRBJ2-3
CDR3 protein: CASSLGLDTQYF
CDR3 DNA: TGCGCCAGCAGCTTAGGGTTAGATACGCAGTATTTT